This T cell receptor beta chain was identified in a study of identical twins. Trimming took off 6 bases at V and 0 bases at J, with 18 bases between the two ends. The germline V gene encodes CDR1 DFQATT and CDR2 SNEGSKA (reference sequence). CDR3 length: 15 residues. This clonotype was counted many times. From the 5' RACE reads, TCRdb called clonotypes with MiXCR, one entry per CDR3 protein. The sample lists 410,000 or so distinct CDR3 sequences; approximately 17% were seen once. The TCR originated in a man aged 50-59 years in good health. The chain carries TRBV20-1 and TRBJ2-7, with TRBD1 as a possible D gene (5 bases). The specimen sequenced was naive T cells sorted from blood. CDR3 nucleotide sequence: TGCAGTGCCCCCCTTGTGCAGGGAACCTCCTACGAGCAGTACTTC. It translates to CSAPLVQGTSYEQYF.